The next 27 T cell receptor beta chains were all read from a single sample in a study of blood T cell repertoires in COVID-19. TCRdb's copy holds only in-frame clones and misses some; the assay was immunoSEQ multiplex PCR. The top ten clones hold roughly 15% of a sample with about 150,000 clones, around 87% of them seen once. The sequencing sample was made of peripheral blood. The receptors were sampled from a woman in her 40s with acute or convalescent COVID-19.

The chain couples TRBV6-5 to TRBJ1-2; 9 bases fit TRBD1. The V segment lost 2 bases and the J segment 6 bases; nucleotides outside the gene matches: 4. CDR1 and CDR2 (germline): MNHEY, SVGAGI. This CDR3 has 14 residues. The CDR3 spells CASSYDGTGNGYTF. CDR3 nucleotide sequence: TGTGCCAGCAGTTACGACGGGACAGGGAATGGCTACACCTTC.

The V call is TRBV19, the J call TRBJ1-5; tentatively, D is TRBD1 (6 bases). Germline V gives CDR1 LNHDA, CDR2 SQIVND (reference sequence). There are 13 residues in the CDR3. V lost 7 bases and J lost 4, with 11 bases in between. The CDR3 DNA reads TGTGCCAGTAACCCCCAGGGGAATCAGCCCCAGCATTTT. It encodes CASNPQGNQPQHF.

V is TRBV30 and J is TRBJ2-7; possible D gene TRBD1, 6 bases. Germline V CDR1 and CDR2: GTSNPN, SVGIG (reference sequence). With 8 bases removed from V and 3 bases from J, the gap between germline ends came to 14 bases. The CDR3 is 12 residues long. For the CDR3, the DNA is TGTGCCGCCTCTGGGGGCTTCTACGAGCAGTACTTC. This codes for CAASGGFYEQYF.

J is TRBJ1-3 and V is TRBV2; possibly TRBD1 for D (5 bases). V was clipped by 3 bases and J by 0 bases, with 18 bases between them. Germline V gene data show CDR1 as SNHLY and CDR2 as FYNNEI. This CDR3 is built from 18 residues. CDR3 protein: CASSDQLLTDGSGNTIYF. Written as DNA, the CDR3 is TGTGCCAGCAGTGACCAATTACTGACAGACGGCTCTGGAAACACCATATATTTT.

The chain couples TRBV5-1 to TRBJ2-5, with D uncertain. Looked up from germline, CDR1 is SGHRS and CDR2 is YFSETQ. This CDR3 region has 12 residues. The V and J ends lost 4 bases and 4 bases respectively, with 8 bases between them. CDR3: CASSPQSETQYF. The CDR3 region has the DNA TGCGCCAGCAGCCCCCAATCAGAGACCCAGTACTTC.

This clone was observed a single time. This chain links TRBV19 with TRBJ2-2, with 11 bases that match TRBD1. CDR3 length equals 15 residues. V was pared by 8 bases and J by 7 bases, with 9 bases of the junction left unmatched. Germline V gene data show CDR1 as LNHDA and CDR2 as SQIVND (reference sequence). CDR3 residues: CASYPGQGVFGELFF. The CDR3 DNA is TGTGCCAGTTATCCGGGACAGGGGGTGTTCGGGGAGCTGTTTTTT.

The J gene is TRBJ2-1, the V gene TRBV20-1, with unresolved D. The CDR3 has 9 residues. The germline V gene encodes CDR1 DFQATT and CDR2 SNEGSKA (reference sequence). Between the trimmed V and J ends, which lost 6 bases and 7 bases, there was a span of 4 bases. Written as DNA, the CDR3 is TGCAGTGCCTTGAATGAGCAGTTCTTC. Its translation is CSALNEQFF.

The gene calls are TRBV7-8 and TRBJ2-5, with 7 bases matching TRBD2. From germline, CDR1 is SGHVS and CDR2 FQNEAQ. V trimming: 5 bases; J trimming: 4 bases; junction bases outside the gene matches: 22. The CDR3 consists of 19 residues. CDR3 sequence reads: CASSGELGGRHTRGETQYF. Written as DNA, the CDR3 is TGTGCCAGCAGCGGAGAGCTTGGCGGGAGACACACAAGGGGAGAGACCCAGTACTTC.

The chain combines TRBV24-1 with TRBJ2-1; TRBD2 aligns across 11 bases. After removal of 5 bases from V and 8 bases from J, the junction contained 10 bases not matched to a gene. Germline lookup yields CDR1 KGHDR and CDR2 SFDVKD. This CDR3 has 16 amino acids. The CDR3 reads CATSAGLAEPLDEQFF. In nucleotides, the CDR3 is TGTGCCACCAGTGCGGGACTAGCGGAACCTTTGGATGAGCAGTTCTTC.

The chain combines TRBV5-1 with TRBJ2-4; perhaps TRBD2 as D (5 bases). Trimming shortened V by 1 base and J by 7 bases, and 21 bases separated the two germline ends. The germline V gene has CDR1 SGHRS and CDR2 YFSETQ. This CDR3 region has 17 residues. The CDR3 region has the DNA TGCGCCAGCAGCTTGACCCGTCGCACTGGAGGTTTGAACATTCAGTACTTC. This gives the protein CASSLTRRTGGLNIQYF.

The V and J genes are TRBV27 and TRBJ1-4, with 7 bases that match TRBD1. This CDR3 contains 14 residues. Germline loops: CDR1 MNHEY, CDR2 SMNVEV (reference sequence). The V gene end was trimmed by 2 bases and the J gene end by 8 bases; junction bases not matched to a gene: 5. The CDR3 here is CASSLGTVPEKLFF. The DNA of the CDR3 is TGTGCCAGCAGTTTAGGGACAGTTCCGGAAAAACTGTTTTTT.

The CDR3 bases are TGTGCCAAGGACAGGGTAAGCAATCAGCCCCAGCATTTT. This gives the protein CAKDRVSNQPQHF. This chain links TRBV30 with TRBJ1-5; 8 nucleotides match TRBD1. Germline trimming cut 8 bases from V and 1 base from J; bases unmatched to any gene: 4. The CDR3 is made up of 13 amino acids. CDR1 GTSNPN and CDR2 SVGIG come from the germline V gene (reference sequence). Variable domain in full (rest from reference TRBV30 and TRBJ1-5): SQTIHQWPATLVQPVGSPLSLECTVEGTSNPNLYWYRQAAGRGLQLLFYSVGIGQISSEVPQNLSASRPQDRQFILSSKKLLLSDSGFYLCAKDRVSNQPQHFGDGTRLSIL.

V usage is TRBV29-1 and J usage is TRBJ1-5; D is unresolved. Per the germline V gene, CDR1 is SQVTM and CDR2 is ANQGSEA. This CDR3 comprises 13 residues. V dropped 7 bases and J dropped 0 bases, with 10 bases sitting between them. The CDR3: CSARENSNQPQHF. CDR3 DNA sequence: TGCAGCGCTAGAGAGAATAGCAATCAGCCCCAGCATTTT.

The CDR3 DNA reads TGTGCCAGCAGCTTGGCTAGCGGGGGGTACAATGAGCAGTTCTTC. This codes for CASSLASGGYNEQFF. The chain combines TRBV7-2 with TRBJ2-1; 11 bases are a match to TRBD2. The CDR3 has 15 amino acids. Germline CDR1 reads SGHTA; CDR2 reads FQGNSA. J gave up 4 bases and V 3 bases, and 2 bases lay outside the gene matches.

V gene TRBV5-4 combines with J gene TRBJ2-1; D is unclear. CDR1 and CDR2 from the germline V gene are SGHNT and YYREEE (reference sequence). Deletions cut 2 bases from V and 6 bases from J, with 12 bases between. The CDR3 has 14 residues. CDR3 protein: CASSLVGVVNEQFF. For the CDR3, the DNA is TGTGCCAGCAGCTTAGTTGGAGTAGTCAATGAGCAGTTCTTC.

This clone came up once. The rearrangement uses TRBV5-1 and TRBJ2-7; D uncertain. The CDR3 spans 14 residues. V lost 0 bases to trimming and J lost 3 bases, with 10 bases between them. CDR1 is SGHRS, CDR2 YFSETQ, per germline. CDR3 loop: CASSLAGLIYEQYF. In nucleotides, the CDR3 is TGCGCCAGCAGCTTGGCGGGTTTGATCTACGAGCAGTACTTC.

The J gene is TRBJ2-7, the V gene TRBV30; 8 nucleotides match TRBD1. Germline CDR1 reads GTSNPN; CDR2 reads SVGIG (reference sequence). The CDR3 covers 14 residues. V shed 1 base, J shed 4 bases, and the junction held 6 bases outside the gene matches. The CDR3 DNA sequence: TGTGCCTGGAGTGGGACAGGGTATGATTACGAGCAGTACTTC. Translating gives CAWSGTGYDYEQYF.

This sequence joins TRBV29-1 and TRBJ2-7; 8 positions agree with TRBD1. CDR1 and CDR2 (germline): SQVTM, ANQGSEA. CDR3 length equals 15 residues. The V gene end was trimmed by 1 base and the J gene end by 3 bases; junction bases not matched to a gene: 8. CDR3 sequence: CSVEGRGQAFYEQYF. Here the CDR3 DNA reads TGCAGCGTTGAAGGAAGGGGACAGGCTTTCTACGAGCAGTACTTC.

In its sample, this clone was seen once. Compared with germline, one end of the junction differs, possibly owing to a read error. This chain connects TRBV7-7 to TRBJ2-5, with D unresolved. This CDR3 region has 13 residues. Germline CDR1 is SSHAT and CDR2 is FNYEAQ (reference sequence). Here the CDR3 DNA reads TGTGCTAGCAGCTCTGAGGTCCTGGAGACCCAGTACTTC. Translating gives CASSSEVLETQYF.

This clone was observed a handful of times. This sequence joins TRBV3-1 (or the pseudogene TRBV3-2) and TRBJ1-3, with 9 nucleotides matching TRBD1. Germline CDR1 is LGHDT and CDR2 is YNNKEL (reference sequence). This CDR3 contains 17 residues. With V trimmed by 0 bases and J by 4 bases, 7 bases remained unmatched. CDR3 bases: TGTGCCAGCAGCCAAGATTTAGGGGACAGGGTCGGAAACACCATATATTTT. Translating gives CASSQDLGDRVGNTIYF.

V is TRBV6-5 and J is TRBJ2-7; 7 positions agree with TRBD1. Losses at the gene ends were 9 bases for V and 6 bases for J; bases not matched to a gene: 5. Germline CDR1 reads MNHEY; CDR2 reads SVGAGI. The CDR3 is 11 residues long. Here the CDR3 reads CASSTGPEQYF. The CDR3 DNA sequence: TGTGCCAGTTCGACAGGGCCCGAGCAGTACTTC.

This chain connects TRBV11-2 to TRBJ1-2, with D perhaps matching TRBD1 (5 bases). The CDR3 runs to 14 residues. Trimming left V 5 bases short and J 2 bases short, with 12 bases between. Germline V gene data show CDR1 as SGHAT and CDR2 as FQNNGV. The CDR3 region is CASSPDPGNYGYTF. In nucleotides, the CDR3 is TGTGCCAGCAGCCCGGACCCAGGGAACTATGGCTACACCTTC.

The chain carries TRBV11-2 and TRBJ1-1, with 7 bases aligning to TRBD1. The J segment lost 3 bases and the V segment lost 2 bases, leaving 18 bases of the junction unmatched. CDR3 length equals 19 residues. Germline V lookup: CDR1 SGHAT, CDR2 FQNNGV. CDR3 region: CASSLYPYQAGGPHTEAFF. In DNA form, the CDR3 reads TGTGCCAGCAGCTTATACCCTTATCAGGCAGGGGGGCCCCACACTGAAGCTTTCTTT.

This clone has only a few counts. V and J are TRBV6-2 or TRBV6-3 and TRBJ2-7, with 10 bases identical to TRBD2. The CDR3 covers 16 residues. V was clipped by 0 bases and J by 3 bases; unmatched bases: 5. Per the germline V gene, CDR1 is MNHEY and CDR2 is SVGEGT. Here the CDR3 reads CASSYSMASGSYEQYF. Here the CDR3 DNA reads TGTGCCAGCAGTTACTCGATGGCTAGCGGGAGCTACGAGCAGTACTTC.

This clone was detected a few times. The chain has TRBV28 and TRBJ2-2; D remains ambiguous. The CDR3 totals 12 residues. Trimming cost V 9 bases and J 4 bases, with 9 bases left between them. Germline CDR1 MDHEN, CDR2 SYDVKM. Written as DNA, the CDR3 is TGTGCCAGTAATCCCTTCACCGGGGAGCTGTTTTTT. Translating it yields CASNPFTGELFF.

The chain joins TRBV11-2 to TRBJ2-4; D not certain. With 8 bases removed from V and 0 bases from J, the gap between germline ends came to 8 bases. This CDR3 is built from 13 residues. Germline-derived CDR1 and CDR2 are SGHAT and FQNNGV. The CDR3 loop reads CASLTLAKNIQYF. CDR3 coding DNA: TGTGCCAGCCTGACTTTAGCCAAAAACATTCAGTACTTC.

This sequence joins TRBV3-1 (or the pseudogene TRBV3-2) and TRBJ2-1; TRBD2 agrees at 9 bases. Germline CDR1 and CDR2: LGHDT and YNNKEL (reference sequence). This CDR3 is 18 amino acids long. The junction had 12 bases not matched to a gene; V was cut back by 4 bases and J by 2 bases. CDR3 DNA sequence: TGTGCCAGCAGCCCCCCCCGGAGGGCTAGCGGGGCCTACAATGAGCAGTTCTTC. Encoded protein: CASSPPRRASGAYNEQFF.